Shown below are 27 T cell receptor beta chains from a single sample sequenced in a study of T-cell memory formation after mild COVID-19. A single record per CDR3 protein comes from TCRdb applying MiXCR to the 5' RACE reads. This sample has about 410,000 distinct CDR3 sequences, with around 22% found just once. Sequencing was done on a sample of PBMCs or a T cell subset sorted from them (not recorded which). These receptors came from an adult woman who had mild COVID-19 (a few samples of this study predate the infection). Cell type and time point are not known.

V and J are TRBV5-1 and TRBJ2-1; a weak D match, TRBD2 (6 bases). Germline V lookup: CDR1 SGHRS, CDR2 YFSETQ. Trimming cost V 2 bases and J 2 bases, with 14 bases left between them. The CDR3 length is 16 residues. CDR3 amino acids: CASSFTSLVTYNEQFF. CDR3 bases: TGCGCCAGCAGCTTTACTAGCCTCGTGACCTACAATGAGCAGTTCTTC.

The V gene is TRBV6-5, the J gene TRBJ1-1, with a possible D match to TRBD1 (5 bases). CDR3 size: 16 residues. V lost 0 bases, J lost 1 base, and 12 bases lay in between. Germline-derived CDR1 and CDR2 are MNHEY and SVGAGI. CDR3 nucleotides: TGTGCCAGCAGTTACTCGAGAGGTCAGGGGAACACTGAAGCTTTCTTT. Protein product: CASSYSRGQGNTEAFF.

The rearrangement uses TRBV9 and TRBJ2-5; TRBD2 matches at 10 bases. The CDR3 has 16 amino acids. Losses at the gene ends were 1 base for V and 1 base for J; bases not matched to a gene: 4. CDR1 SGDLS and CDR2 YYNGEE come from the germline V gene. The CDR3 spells CASSVSERGGQETQYF. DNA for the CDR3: TGTGCCAGCAGCGTATCCGAGCGGGGGGGCCAAGAGACCCAGTACTTC.

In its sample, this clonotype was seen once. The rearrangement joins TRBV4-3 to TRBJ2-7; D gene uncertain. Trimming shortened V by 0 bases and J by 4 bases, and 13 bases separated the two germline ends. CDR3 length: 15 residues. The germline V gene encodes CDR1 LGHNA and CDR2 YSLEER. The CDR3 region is CASSQDWPLTYEQYF. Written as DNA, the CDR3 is TGCGCCAGCAGCCAAGATTGGCCACTAACTTACGAGCAGTACTTC.

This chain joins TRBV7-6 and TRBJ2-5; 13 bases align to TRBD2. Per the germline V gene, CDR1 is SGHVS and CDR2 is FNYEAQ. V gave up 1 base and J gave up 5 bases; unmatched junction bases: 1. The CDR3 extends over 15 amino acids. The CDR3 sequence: CASSLGGLAGETQYF. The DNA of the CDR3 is TGTGCCAGCAGCTTAGGGGGACTAGCGGGGGAGACCCAGTACTTC. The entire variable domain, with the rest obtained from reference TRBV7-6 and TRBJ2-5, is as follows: GAGVSQSPRYKVTKRGQDVALRCDPISGHVSLYWYRQALGQGPEFLTYFNYEAQQDKSGLPNDRFSAERPEGSISTLTIQRTEQRDSAMYRCASSLGGLAGETQYFGPGTRLLVL.

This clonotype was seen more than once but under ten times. The CDR3 reads CASGLAANTEAFF. The CDR3 DNA follows: TGTGCTAGTGGTTTGGCTGCGAACACTGAAGCTTTCTTT. The chain uses TRBV12-5 and TRBJ1-1, with D uncertain. The CDR3 spans 13 residues. Looked up from germline, CDR1 is LGHNT and CDR2 is FRNRAP. V was clipped by 1 base and J by 1 base, with 4 bases between them. Full variable domain (missing parts from reference TRBV12-5 and TRBJ1-1): DARVTQTPRHKVTEMGQEVTMRCQPILGHNTVFWYRQTMMQGLELLAYFRNRAPLDDSGMPKDRFSAEMPDATLATLKIQPSEPRDSAVYFCASGLAANTEAFFGQGTRLTVV.

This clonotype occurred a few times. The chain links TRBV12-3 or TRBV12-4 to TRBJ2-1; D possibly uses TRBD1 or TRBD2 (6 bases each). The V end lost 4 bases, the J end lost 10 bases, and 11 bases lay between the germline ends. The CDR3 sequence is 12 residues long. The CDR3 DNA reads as TGTGCCAGCAGTTGGAGGGGGTGGGAGCAGTTCTTC. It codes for CASSWRGWEQFF.

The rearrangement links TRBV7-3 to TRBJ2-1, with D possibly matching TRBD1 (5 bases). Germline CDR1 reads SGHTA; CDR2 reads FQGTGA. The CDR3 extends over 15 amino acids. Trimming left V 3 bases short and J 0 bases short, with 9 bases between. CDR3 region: CASSFGASSYNEQFF. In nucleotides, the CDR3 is TGTGCCAGCAGCTTTGGGGCTAGCTCCTACAATGAGCAGTTCTTC.

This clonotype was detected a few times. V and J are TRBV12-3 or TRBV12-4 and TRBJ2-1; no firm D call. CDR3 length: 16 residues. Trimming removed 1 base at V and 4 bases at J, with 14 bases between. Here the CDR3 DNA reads TGTGCCAGCAGTTTAGGGCAGGCCAGTAGGTACAATGAGCAGTTCTTC. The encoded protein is CASSLGQASRYNEQFF.

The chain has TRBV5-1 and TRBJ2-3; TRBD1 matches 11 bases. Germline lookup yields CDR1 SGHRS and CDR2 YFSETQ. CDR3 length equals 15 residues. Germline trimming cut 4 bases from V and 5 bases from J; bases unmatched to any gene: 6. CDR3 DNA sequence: TGCGCCAGCAGCCTGGGACAGGGGGAGGGAGATACGCAGTATTTT. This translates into CASSLGQGEGDTQYF.

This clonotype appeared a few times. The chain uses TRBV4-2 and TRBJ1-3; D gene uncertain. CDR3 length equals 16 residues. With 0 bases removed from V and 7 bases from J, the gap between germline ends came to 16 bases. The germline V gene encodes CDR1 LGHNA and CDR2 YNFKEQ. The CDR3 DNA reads TGTGCCAGCAGCCAAGAATCCGGGCCCGACACGAACACCATATATTTT. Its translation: CASSQESGPDTNTIYF.

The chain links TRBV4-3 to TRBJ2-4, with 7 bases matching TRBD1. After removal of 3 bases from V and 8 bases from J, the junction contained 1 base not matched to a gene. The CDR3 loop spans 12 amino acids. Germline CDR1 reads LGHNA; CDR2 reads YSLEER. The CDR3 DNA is TGCGCCAGCAGCCACCAGGGGGACATTCAGTACTTC. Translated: CASSHQGDIQYF.

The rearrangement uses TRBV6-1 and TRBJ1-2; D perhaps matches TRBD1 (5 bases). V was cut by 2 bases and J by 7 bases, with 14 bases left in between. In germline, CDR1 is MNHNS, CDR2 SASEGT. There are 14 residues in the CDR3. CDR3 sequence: CASSEPGTASGYTF. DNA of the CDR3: TGTGCCAGCAGTGAACCCGGGACCGCAAGTGGCTACACCTTC.

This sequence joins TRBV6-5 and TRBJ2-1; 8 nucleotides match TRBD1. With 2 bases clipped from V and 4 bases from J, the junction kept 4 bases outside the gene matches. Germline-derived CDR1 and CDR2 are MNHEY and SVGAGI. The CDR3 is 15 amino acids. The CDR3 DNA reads TGTGCCAGCAGTTACGACAGGGGAAGATACAATGAGCAGTTCTTC. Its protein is CASSYDRGRYNEQFF.

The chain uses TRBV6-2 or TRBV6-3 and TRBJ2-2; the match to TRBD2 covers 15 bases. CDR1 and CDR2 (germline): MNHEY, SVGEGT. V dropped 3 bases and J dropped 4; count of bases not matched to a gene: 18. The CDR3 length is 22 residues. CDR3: CASSYRSRRTSGGAMSTGELFF. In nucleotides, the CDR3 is TGTGCCAGCAGTTATCGCTCTCGACGGACTAGCGGGGGGGCAATGAGCACCGGGGAGCTGTTTTTT.

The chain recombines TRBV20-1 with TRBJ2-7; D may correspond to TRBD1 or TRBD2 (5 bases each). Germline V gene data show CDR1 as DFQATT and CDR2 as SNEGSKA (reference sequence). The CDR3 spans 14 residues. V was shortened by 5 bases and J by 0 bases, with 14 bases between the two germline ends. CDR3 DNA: TGCAGTGCTCAAGACGGGACGGCCTCCTACGAGCAGTACTTC. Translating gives CSAQDGTASYEQYF.

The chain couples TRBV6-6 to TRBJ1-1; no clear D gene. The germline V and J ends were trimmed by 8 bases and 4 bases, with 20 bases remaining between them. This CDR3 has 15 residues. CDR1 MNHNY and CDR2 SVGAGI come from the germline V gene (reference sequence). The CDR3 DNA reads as TGTGCCAGCGGAGACGGGATACAGTTTAGCACTGAAGCTTTCTTT. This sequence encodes CASGDGIQFSTEAFF.

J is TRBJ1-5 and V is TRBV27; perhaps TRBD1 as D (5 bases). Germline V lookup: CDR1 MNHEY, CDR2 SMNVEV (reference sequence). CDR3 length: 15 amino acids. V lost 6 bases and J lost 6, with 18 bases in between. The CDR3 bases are TGTGCCAGCAGGGGGGGAGGGGAGGGCAGTCAGCCCCAGCATTTT. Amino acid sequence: CASRGGGEGSQPQHF.

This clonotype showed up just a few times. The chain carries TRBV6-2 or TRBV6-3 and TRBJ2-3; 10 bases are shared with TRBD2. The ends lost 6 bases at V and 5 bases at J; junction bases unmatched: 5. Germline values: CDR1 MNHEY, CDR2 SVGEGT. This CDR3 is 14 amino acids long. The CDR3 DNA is TGTGCCAGCAGCCCACTAGCGGGATTAGATACGCAGTATTTT. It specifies CASSPLAGLDTQYF.

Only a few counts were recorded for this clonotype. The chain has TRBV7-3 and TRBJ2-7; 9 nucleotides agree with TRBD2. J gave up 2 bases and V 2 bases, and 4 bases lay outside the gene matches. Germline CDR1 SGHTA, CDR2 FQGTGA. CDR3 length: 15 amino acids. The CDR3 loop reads CASSLSGGGAYEQYF. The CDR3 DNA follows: TGTGCCAGCAGCTTATCCGGCGGGGGGGCCTACGAGCAGTACTTC.

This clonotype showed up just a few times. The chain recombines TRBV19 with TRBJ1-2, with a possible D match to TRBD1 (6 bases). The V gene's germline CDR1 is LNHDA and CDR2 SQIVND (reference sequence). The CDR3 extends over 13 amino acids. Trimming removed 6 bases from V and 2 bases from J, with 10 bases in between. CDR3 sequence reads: CASSTTGNYGYTF. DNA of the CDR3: TGTGCCAGTAGCACGACAGGAAACTATGGCTACACCTTC.

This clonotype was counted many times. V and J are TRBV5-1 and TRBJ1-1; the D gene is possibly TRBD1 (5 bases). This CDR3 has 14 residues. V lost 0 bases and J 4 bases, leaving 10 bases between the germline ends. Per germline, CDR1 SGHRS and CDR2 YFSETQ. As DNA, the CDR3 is TGCGCCAGCAGCTTGGAGCCCGGGGGCACTGAAGCTTTCTTT. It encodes CASSLEPGGTEAFF.

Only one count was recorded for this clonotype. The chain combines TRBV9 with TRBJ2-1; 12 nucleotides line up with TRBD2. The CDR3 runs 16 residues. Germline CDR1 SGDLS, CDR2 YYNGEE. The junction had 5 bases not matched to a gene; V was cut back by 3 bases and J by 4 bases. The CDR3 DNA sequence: TGTGCCAGCAGCGGGGGACTAGCGGGCGGATACAATGAGCAGTTCTTC. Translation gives CASSGGLAGGYNEQFF.

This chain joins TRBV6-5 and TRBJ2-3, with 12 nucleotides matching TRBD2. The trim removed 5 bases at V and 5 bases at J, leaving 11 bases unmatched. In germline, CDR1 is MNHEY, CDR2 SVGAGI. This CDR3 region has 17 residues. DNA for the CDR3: TGTGCCAGCAGTACCCGGACTAGCGGGAAGGCAGGAGATACGCAGTATTTT. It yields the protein CASSTRTSGKAGDTQYF.

The CDR3 nucleotides read TGTGCCAGCTCACCACCCCTAGCGGGAACGCACAATGAGCAGTTCTTC. Translated, it gives CASSPPLAGTHNEQFF. The rearrangement uses TRBV18 and TRBJ2-1, with TRBD2 matching over 9 bases. V was clipped by 0 bases and J by 5 bases; unmatched bases: 5. CDR1 and CDR2 (germline): KGHSH, LQKENI. The CDR3 is made up of 16 amino acids. Complete variable domain (other parts from reference TRBV18 and TRBJ2-1): NAGVMQNPRHLVRRRGQEARLRCSPMKGHSHVYWYRQLPEEGLKFMVYLQKENIIDESGMPKERFSAEFPKEGPSILRIQQVVRGDSAAYFCASSPPLAGTHNEQFFGPGTRLTVL.

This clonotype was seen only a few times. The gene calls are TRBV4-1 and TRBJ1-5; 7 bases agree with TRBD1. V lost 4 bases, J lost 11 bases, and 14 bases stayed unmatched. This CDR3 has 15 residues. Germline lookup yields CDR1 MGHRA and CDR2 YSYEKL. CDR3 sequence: CASSRTTGAASAQHF. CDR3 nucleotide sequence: TGCGCCAGCAGCCGGACCACAGGGGCGGCGTCGGCCCAGCATTTT.

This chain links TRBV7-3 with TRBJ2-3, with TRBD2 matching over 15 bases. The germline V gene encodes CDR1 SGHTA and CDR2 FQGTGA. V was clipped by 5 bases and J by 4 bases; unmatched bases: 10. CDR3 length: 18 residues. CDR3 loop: CASSLAGLAGGKADTQYF. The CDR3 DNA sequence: TGTGCCAGCAGCCTTGCGGGACTAGCGGGAGGTAAAGCAGATACGCAGTATTTT.